This TCR beta chain was identified in a study of T-cell memory formation after mild COVID-19 (dated by TCRdb to about 2021). For the wider study: TCR sequence clusters from the two donors were largely donor specific. T-cell clones expanding and contracting after mild COVID-19 in two donors were tracked by longitudinal TCRalpha and TCRbeta repertoire sequencing. Two young, previously healthy adult volunteers, one female and one male, were included in the cohort.

The CDR3 runs 16 amino acids, cysteine and phenylalanine included. Of the read, only the CDR3 DNA is kept; its 48 bases are in frame from base 1. For this chain, trimming is 5 bases at the V end and 3 bases at the J end, and the number of junction bases without a gene match is 9. PBMCs were isolated by Ficoll-Paque density gradient centrifugation. The instrument given in TCRdb is Illumina NovaSeq 6000. Using 5'RACE with constant-segment primers, TCRalpha and TCRbeta cDNA libraries were constructed, with sample barcodes and unique molecular identifiers added in the process. RNA was extracted from every sample with Trizol reagent. Libraries were amplified in two PCR steps, with a second sample barcode and Illumina TruSeq adapters added in the second step. Sequencing of libraries was performed on an Illumina NovaSeq with 2 x 150 bp paired-end reads. Concerning the study's data processing: Demultiplexing of reads and collapsing into UMI-guided consensus sequences were performed with migec v1.2.7. Using mixcr v2.1.11, UMI consensuses were aligned to TRA and TRB V and J templates and then assembled into clonotypes. A clonotype was counted as expanded or contracted only if both edgeR and NoisET called the change significant, with noise models trained on biological replicates. For edgeR calls, the thresholds were a false discovery rate-adjusted p below 0.01 and a log2 fold-change of 1. As an exploratory analysis of dynamics, max-normalized trajectories of the 1000 most abundant clonotypes were examined with PCA combined with hierarchical clustering. Separately sequenced CD4+ and CD8+ repertoires were used to assign the CD4 or CD8 phenotype of responding clones. TCRdb trimmed the raw reads at Q25, called clones with MiXCR and kept productive beta chains. CDR3 protein duplicates are merged, each entry listing the most common genes and DNA. The V and J calls and clone size are TCRdb's, not the authors'. This sample is represented by a few hundred thousand distinct CDR3 sequences; under 25% of them were singletons. The top ten hold about an eighth of the sample.

Paper-wide results and their limitations: From day 15 to 85, contracting clones showed balanced CD4/CD8 phenotypes, whereas a second wave of clones that expanded from day 15 to 37 leaned towards CD4+. Contracting CD4+ clones appeared mostly in the CM and EM memory subsets, whereas CD8+ clones were enriched in EMRA. Some responding clones were detected in pre-infection memory, suggesting pre-existing cross-reactive memory T cells joined the SARS-CoV-2 response. SARS-CoV-2 specificity was not confirmed for the second-wave clones peaking on day 37. Only two mild cases were covered in the study, and larger cohorts including severe cases with pre-infection samples were considered necessary.

As to this clonotype: Its antigen is not yet known. No clone much larger than this one lies a single base away; base qualities are absent.

Here the chain combines TRBV12-3 or TRBV12-4 and TRBJ2-3; 9 bases in the middle match TRBD2. Sequenced material: PBMCs or a T cell subset sorted from them (not recorded which). The TCR comes from an adult woman who had mild COVID-19 (a few samples of this study predate the infection). The sample titles of this study are shuffled in the database, so cell type and time point are left out; the donor was told from shared clones. CDR3 protein: CASSIQAGGGTDTQYF. The DNA reads TGTGCCAGCAGTATCCAAGCGGGGGGAGGGACAGATACGCAGTATTTT.